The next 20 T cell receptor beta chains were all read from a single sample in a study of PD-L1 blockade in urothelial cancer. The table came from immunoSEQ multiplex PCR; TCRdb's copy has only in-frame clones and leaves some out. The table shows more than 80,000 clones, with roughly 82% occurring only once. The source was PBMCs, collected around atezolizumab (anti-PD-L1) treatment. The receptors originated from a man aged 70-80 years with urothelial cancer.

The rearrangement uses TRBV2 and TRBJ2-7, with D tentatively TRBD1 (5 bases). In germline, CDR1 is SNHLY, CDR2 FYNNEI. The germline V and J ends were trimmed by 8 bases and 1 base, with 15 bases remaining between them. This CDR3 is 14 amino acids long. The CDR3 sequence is CASGLDTLSYEQYF. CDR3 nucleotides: TGTGCCAGCGGCCTGGACACCTTATCCTACGAGCAGTACTTC.

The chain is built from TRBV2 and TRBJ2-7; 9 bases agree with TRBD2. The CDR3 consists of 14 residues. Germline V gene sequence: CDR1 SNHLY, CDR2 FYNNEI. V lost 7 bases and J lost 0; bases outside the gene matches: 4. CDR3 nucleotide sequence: TGTGCCAGCAAACTAGCGGGTGACTCCTACGAGCAGTACTTC. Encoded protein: CASKLAGDSYEQYF.

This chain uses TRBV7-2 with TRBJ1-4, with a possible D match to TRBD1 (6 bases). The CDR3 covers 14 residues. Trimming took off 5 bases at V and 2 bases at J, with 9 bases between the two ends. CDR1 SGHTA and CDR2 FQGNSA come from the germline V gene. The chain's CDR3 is CASSRQVTNEKLFF. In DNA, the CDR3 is TGTGCCAGCAGCAGACAGGTCACTAATGAAAAACTGTTTTTT.

The CDR3 here is CSVERGWGEGPDTQYF. CDR3 bases: TGCAGCGTTGAACGGGGGTGGGGAGAGGGCCCAGATACGCAGTATTTT. The chain joins TRBV29-1 to TRBJ2-3, with D possibly being TRBD2 (6 bases). CDR3 size: 16 residues. V gave up 2 bases and J gave up 4 bases, with 19 bases separating them. Germline CDR1 SQVTM, CDR2 ANQGSEA.

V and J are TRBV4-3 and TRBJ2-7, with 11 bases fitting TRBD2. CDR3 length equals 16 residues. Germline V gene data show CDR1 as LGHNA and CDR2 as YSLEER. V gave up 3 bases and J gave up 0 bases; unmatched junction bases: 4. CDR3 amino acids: CASSQDTSGSSYEQYF. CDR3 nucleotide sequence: TGCGCCAGCAGCCAGGATACTAGCGGGAGCTCCTACGAGCAGTACTTC.

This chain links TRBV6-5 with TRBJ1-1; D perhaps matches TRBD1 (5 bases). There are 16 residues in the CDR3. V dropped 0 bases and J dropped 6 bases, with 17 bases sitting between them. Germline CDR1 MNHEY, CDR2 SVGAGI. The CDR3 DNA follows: TGTGCCAGCAGTTACTCGTATTCGGGGGAGTCCTCTGAAGCTTTCTTT. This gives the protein CASSYSYSGESSEAFF.

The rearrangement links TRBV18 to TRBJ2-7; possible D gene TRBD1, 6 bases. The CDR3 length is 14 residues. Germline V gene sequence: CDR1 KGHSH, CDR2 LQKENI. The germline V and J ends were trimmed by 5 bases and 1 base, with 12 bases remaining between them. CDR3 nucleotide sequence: TGTGCCAGCTCAGAACAGGGTGTTTCCTACGAGCAGTACTTC. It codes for CASSEQGVSYEQYF.

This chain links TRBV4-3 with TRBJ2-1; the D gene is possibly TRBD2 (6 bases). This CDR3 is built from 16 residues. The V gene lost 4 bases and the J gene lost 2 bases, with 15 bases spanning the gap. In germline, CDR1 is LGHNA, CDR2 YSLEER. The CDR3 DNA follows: TGCGCCAGCAGCCCAACCGGGGCTAGCGCCTACAATGAGCAGTTCTTC. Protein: CASSPTGASAYNEQFF.

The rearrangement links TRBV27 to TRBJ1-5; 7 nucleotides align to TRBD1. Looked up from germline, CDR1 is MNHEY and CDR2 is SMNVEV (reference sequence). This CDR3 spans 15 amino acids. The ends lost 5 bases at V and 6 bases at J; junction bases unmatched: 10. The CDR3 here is CASSRQGVDSQPQHF. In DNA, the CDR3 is TGTGCCAGCAGTAGACAGGGAGTCGATAGTCAGCCCCAGCATTTT.

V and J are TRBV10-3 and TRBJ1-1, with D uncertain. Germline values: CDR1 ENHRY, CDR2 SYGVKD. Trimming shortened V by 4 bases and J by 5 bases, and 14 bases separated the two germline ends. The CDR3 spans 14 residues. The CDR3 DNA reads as TGTGCCATCAGTGCCACCGGAGGTTGGACTGAAGCTTTCTTT. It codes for CAISATGGWTEAFF.

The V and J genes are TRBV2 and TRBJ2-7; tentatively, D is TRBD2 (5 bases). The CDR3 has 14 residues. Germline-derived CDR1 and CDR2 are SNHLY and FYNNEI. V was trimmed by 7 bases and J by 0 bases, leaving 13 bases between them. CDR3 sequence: CASTGFSGSYEQYF. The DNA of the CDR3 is TGTGCCAGCACCGGGTTCAGCGGCTCCTACGAGCAGTACTTC. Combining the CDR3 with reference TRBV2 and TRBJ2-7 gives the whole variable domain EPEVTQTPSHQVTQMGQEVILRCVPISNHLYFYWYRQILGQKVEFLVSFYNNEISEKSEIFDDQFSVERPDGSNFTLKIRSTKLEDSAMYFCASTGFSGSYEQYFGPGTRLTVT.

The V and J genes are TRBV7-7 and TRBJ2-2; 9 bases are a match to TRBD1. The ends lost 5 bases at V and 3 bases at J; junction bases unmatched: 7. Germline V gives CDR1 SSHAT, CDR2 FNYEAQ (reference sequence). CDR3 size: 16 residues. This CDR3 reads CASSPTGGSHTGELFF. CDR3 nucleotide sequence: TGTGCCAGCAGCCCCACAGGGGGCTCGCACACCGGGGAGCTGTTTTTT.

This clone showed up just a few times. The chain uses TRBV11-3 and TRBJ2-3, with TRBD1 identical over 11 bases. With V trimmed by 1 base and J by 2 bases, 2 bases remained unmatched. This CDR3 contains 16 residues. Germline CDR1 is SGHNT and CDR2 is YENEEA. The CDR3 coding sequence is TGTGCCAGCAGCTTAGGGACAGGGGGCATCACAGATACGCAGTATTTT. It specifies CASSLGTGGITDTQYF. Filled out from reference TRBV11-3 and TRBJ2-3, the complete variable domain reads EAGVVQSPRYKIIEKKQPVAFWCNPISGHNTLYWYLQNLGQGPELLIRYENEEAVDDSQLPKDRFSAERLKGVDSTLKIQPAELGDSAVYLCASSLGTGGITDTQYFGPGTRLTVL.

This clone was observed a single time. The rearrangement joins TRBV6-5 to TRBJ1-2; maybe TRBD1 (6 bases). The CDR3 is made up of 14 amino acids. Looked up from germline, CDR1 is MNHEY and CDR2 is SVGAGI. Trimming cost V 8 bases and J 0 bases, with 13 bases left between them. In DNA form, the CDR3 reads TGTGCCAGCCGCTGGGGACATACTAACTATGGCTACACCTTC. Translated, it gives CASRWGHTNYGYTF.

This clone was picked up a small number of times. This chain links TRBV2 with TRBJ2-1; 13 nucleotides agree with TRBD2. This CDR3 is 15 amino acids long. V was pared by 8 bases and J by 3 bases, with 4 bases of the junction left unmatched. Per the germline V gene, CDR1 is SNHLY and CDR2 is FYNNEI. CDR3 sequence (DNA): TGTGCCAGCGGGGGGACTAGCGGGAACTACAATGAGCAGTTCTTC. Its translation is CASGGTSGNYNEQFF.

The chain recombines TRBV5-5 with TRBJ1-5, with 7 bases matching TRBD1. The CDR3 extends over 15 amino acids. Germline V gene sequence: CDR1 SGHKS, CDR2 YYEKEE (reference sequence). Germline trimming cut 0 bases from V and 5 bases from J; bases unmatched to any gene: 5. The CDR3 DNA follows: TGTGCCAGCAGCTTGGCCTTGACAGGGCATCAGCCCCAGCATTTT. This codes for CASSLALTGHQPQHF.

In DNA form, the CDR3 reads TGTGCCAGCAGCCCAGACAGGGGAGGCTACACCTTC. Translation gives CASSPDRGGYTF. J is TRBJ1-2 and V is TRBV7-6, with 8 bases that match TRBD1. Germline V gives CDR1 SGHVS, CDR2 FNYEAQ. The trim removed 5 bases at V and 8 bases at J, leaving 4 bases unmatched. CDR3 length equals 12 residues.

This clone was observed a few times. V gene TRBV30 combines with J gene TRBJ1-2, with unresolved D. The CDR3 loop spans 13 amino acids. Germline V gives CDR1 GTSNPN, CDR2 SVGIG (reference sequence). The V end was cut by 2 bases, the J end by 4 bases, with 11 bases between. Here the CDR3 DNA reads TGTGCCTGGAGTATAGAGAGATCCTATGGCTACACCTTC. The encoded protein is CAWSIERSYGYTF.

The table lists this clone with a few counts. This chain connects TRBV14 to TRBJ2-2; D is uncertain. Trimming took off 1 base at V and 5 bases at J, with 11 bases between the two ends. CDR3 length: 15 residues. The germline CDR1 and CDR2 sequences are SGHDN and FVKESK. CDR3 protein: CASSQANVRTGELFF. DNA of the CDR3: TGTGCCAGCAGCCAAGCGAATGTGCGGACCGGGGAGCTGTTTTTT.

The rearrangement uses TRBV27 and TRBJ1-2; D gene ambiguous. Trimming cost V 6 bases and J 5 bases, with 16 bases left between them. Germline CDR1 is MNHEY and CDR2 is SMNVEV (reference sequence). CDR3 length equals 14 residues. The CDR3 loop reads CASRPHRSLYGYTF. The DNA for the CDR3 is TGTGCCAGCAGGCCCCACCGAAGCCTATATGGCTACACCTTC.